The present T cell receptor (beta chain) was sequenced within a study of identical twins. TCRdb ran MiXCR on the 5' RACE reads and lists one entry per CDR3 protein. The table includes about 720,000 distinct CDR3 sequences, approximately 18% detected once. V was pared by 6 bases and J by 0 bases, with 9 bases between. The CDR3 has 14 residues. These records were also assigned to another study, of T cells expressing NK-cell markers. That report notes: It was sorted CD3+CD56-NKG2C+, CD3+CD56+NKG2C- and CD3+CD56+NKG2C+ T cells that provided the TCR beta repertoires. Restriction of sorting to alpha-beta TCR T cells was accomplished in several experiments using an anti-gamma-delta TCR antibody.

The specimen sequenced was PBMCs. The sequence was obtained from a woman younger than 30 in good health. This sequence joins TRBV12-3 or TRBV12-4 and TRBJ2-4; weak D call: TRBD2 (6 bases). Here the CDR3 DNA reads TGTGCCAGCAGGGGAGCGGGAGCCAAAAACATTCAGTACTTC. Its protein product is CASRGAGAKNIQYF.